Presented here are 8 T cell receptor beta chains from one specimen sequenced in a study of OX40 agonist ivuxolimab in advanced cancers. The library was obtained by the immunoSEQ multiplex PCR assay. TCRdb took this table from immuneACCESS and kept in-frame rearrangements with V and J called. Such tables lack part of the clones; where checked against another copy, unresolved V genes explain under half of the gap, and the rest is unexplained. The sample table shows 60,000 to 90,000 clones, and around 80% are seen once. The ten most abundant clones make up over 4% of the sample. The sample in question was CD4+ or CD8+ T cells sorted from blood, obtained in a trial of the OX40 agonist ivuxolimab. The receptors derive from an adult with an advanced solid tumor such as melanoma, head and neck, liver or kidney cancer.

The genes are TRBV7-9 and TRBJ2-5; D gene unclear. Germline assignment: CDR1 SEHNR and CDR2 FQNEAQ (reference sequence). V gave up 5 bases and J gave up 0 bases, with 10 bases separating them. This CDR3 has 14 amino acids. For the CDR3, the DNA is TGTGCCAGCAGCCCCCAACACCACCAAGAGACCCAGTACTTC. It encodes CASSPQHHQETQYF.

This clone qualifies as medium-sized (0.01 to 0.1%). This chain joins TRBV2 and TRBJ2-1; unclear D gene. CDR3 size: 12 residues. Trimming removed 5 bases at V and 10 bases at J, with 12 bases between. CDR1 is SNHLY and CDR2 is FYNNEI in the germline V gene. DNA of the CDR3: TGTGCCAGCAGTTATACTGAAGGGGAGCAGTTCTTC. Encoded protein: CASSYTEGEQFF.

This chain joins TRBV6-1 and TRBJ1-6; possible D gene TRBD1, 6 bases. The CDR3 totals 18 residues. Germline CDR1 is MNHNS and CDR2 is SASEGT. V was clipped by 0 bases and J by 8 bases, with 20 bases between them. This chain's CDR3 is CASSEAVPATGQDSPLHF. In DNA form, the CDR3 reads TGTGCCAGCAGTGAAGCCGTTCCGGCAACAGGGCAGGATTCACCCCTCCACTTT.

As to this clone: The sample contains more than one DNA sequence encoding this CDR3. The chain links TRBV6-1 to TRBJ1-5, with D unresolved. The ends were cut back, 0 bases at V and 0 bases at J, with 6 bases in the middle. Germline V lookup: CDR1 MNHNS, CDR2 SASEGT. The CDR3 has 15 amino acids. The CDR3 loop is CASSEAGYSNQPQHF. The CDR3 DNA sequence: TGTGCCAGCAGTGAAGCGGGCTATAGCAATCAGCCCCAGCATTTT.

The gene calls are TRBV7-9 and TRBJ1-5, with D maybe TRBD1 (5 bases). The V gene's germline CDR1 is SEHNR and CDR2 FQNEAQ (reference sequence). V lost 5 bases to trimming and J lost 0 bases, with 14 bases between them. This CDR3 comprises 16 residues. The CDR3 DNA follows: TGTGCCAGCAGCCCCGGGGCTCCCTCTAGCAATCAGCCCCAGCATTTT. Protein: CASSPGAPSSNQPQHF.

V usage is TRBV7-9 and J usage is TRBJ2-1; D remains unclear. Trimming removed 5 bases at V and 0 bases at J, with 8 bases between. The V gene's germline CDR1 is SEHNR and CDR2 FQNEAQ (reference sequence). The CDR3 contains 14 residues. The CDR3 nucleotides read TGTGCCAGCAGCCCGGGTCCCTCCTACAATGAGCAGTTCTTC. Translating gives CASSPGPSYNEQFF.

This chain joins TRBV4-1 and TRBJ2-3; 8 bases match TRBD2. The ends lost 2 bases at V and 0 bases at J; junction bases unmatched: 10. The CDR3 runs to 18 residues. Germline V lookup: CDR1 MGHRA, CDR2 YSYEKL. The CDR3 protein is CASSQRPAGVSSTDTQYF. The DNA for the CDR3 is TGCGCCAGCAGCCAACGGCCAGCGGGAGTTTCTAGCACAGATACGCAGTATTTT.

This rearrangement joins TRBV5-1 to TRBJ1-5; 8 bases match TRBD1. Germline V gives CDR1 SGHRS, CDR2 YFSETQ. V gave up 4 bases and J gave up 6 bases; unmatched junction bases: 9. This CDR3 is built from 15 residues. The CDR3 spells CASSAAGGAGQPQHF. CDR3 bases: TGCGCCAGCAGCGCGGCAGGGGGCGCGGGTCAGCCCCAGCATTTT.